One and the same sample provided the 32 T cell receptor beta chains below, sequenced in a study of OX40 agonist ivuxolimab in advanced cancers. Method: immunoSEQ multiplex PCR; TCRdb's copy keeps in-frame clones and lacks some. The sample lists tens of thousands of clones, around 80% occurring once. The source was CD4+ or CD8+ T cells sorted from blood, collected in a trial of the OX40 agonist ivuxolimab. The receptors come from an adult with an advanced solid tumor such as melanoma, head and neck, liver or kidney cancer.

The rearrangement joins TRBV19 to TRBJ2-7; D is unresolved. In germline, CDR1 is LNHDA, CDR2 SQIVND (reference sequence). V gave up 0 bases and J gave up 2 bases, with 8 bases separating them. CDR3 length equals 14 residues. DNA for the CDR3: TGTGCCAGTAGTATAGAGCTCGTAGCCTACGAGCAGTACTTC. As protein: CASSIELVAYEQYF.

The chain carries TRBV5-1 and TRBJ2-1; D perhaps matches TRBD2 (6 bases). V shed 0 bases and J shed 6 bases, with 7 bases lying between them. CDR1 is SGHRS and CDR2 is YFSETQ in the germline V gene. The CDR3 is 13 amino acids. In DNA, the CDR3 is TGCGCCAGCAGCTTGGGGGACTTCAATGAGCAGTTCTTC. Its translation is CASSLGDFNEQFF.

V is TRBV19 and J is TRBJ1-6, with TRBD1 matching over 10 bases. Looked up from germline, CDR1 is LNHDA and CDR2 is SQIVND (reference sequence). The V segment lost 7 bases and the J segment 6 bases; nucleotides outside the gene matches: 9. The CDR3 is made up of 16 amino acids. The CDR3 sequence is CASTRTGGIINSPLHF. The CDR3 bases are TGTGCCAGTACCAGGACAGGGGGAATTATTAATTCACCCCTCCACTTT.

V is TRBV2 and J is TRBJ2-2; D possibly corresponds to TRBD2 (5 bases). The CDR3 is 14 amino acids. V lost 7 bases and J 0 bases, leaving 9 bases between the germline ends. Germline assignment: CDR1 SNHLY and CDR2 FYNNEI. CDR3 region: CASKTGSNTGELFF. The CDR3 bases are TGTGCCAGCAAGACGGGGTCGAACACCGGGGAGCTGTTTTTT.

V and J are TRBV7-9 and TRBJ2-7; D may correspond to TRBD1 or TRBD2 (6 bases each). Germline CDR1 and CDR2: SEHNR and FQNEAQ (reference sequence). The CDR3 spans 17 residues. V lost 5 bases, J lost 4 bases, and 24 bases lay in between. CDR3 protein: CASSAAERGDLGYEQYF. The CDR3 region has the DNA TGTGCCAGCAGCGCCGCGGAAAGGGGGGATCTAGGGTACGAGCAGTACTTC.

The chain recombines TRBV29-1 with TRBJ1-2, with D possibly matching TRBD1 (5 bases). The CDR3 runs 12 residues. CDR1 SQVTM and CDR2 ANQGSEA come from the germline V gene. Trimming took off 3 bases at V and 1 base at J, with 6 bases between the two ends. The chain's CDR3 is CSVDRGNYGYTF. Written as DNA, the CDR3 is TGCAGCGTTGATAGGGGTAACTATGGCTACACCTTC.

Here the CDR3 DNA reads TGTGCCAGCAGGAGGAGCTCCGACACGCAAGCTTTCTTT. Translation gives CASRRSSDTQAFF. The chain has TRBV6-6 and TRBJ1-1, with D hard to call. CDR1 is MNHNY, CDR2 SVGAGI, per germline (reference sequence). The CDR3 runs 13 residues. V gave up 6 bases and J gave up 9 bases, with 17 bases separating them.

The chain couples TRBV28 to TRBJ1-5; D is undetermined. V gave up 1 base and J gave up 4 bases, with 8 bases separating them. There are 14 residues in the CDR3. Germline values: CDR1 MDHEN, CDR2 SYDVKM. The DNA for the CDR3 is TGTGCCAGCAGTTTATCCAGCCCTAATCAGCCCCAGCATTTT. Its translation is CASSLSSPNQPQHF. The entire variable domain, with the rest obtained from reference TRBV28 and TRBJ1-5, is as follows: DVKVTQSSRYLVKRTGEKVFLECVQDMDHENMFWYRQDPGLGLRLIYFSYDVKMKEKGDIPEGYSVSREKKERFSLILESASTNQTSMYLCASSLSSPNQPQHFGDGTRLSIL.

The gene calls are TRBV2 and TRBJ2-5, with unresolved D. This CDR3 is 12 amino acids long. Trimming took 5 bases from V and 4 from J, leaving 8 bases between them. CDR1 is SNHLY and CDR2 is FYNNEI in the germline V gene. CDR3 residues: CASSRAIETQYF. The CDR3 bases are TGTGCCAGCAGTAGGGCTATAGAGACCCAGTACTTC.

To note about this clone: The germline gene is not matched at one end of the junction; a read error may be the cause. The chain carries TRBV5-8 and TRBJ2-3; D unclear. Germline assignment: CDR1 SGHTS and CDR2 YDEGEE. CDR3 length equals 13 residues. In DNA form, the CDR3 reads TGTGCCAGCAGCTTGGGGTGGGCAGACACGCAGTATTTT. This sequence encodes CASSLGWADTQYF.

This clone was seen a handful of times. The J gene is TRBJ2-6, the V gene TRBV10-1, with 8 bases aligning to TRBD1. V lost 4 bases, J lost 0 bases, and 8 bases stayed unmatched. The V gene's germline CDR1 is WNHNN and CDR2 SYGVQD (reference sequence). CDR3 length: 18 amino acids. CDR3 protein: CASSAGQGRSSGANVLTF. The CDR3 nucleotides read TGCGCCAGCAGTGCAGGACAGGGCAGGTCCTCTGGGGCCAACGTCCTGACTTTC.

The CDR3 sequence is CASSYYRSSGNTIYF. As DNA, the CDR3 is TGTGCCAGCAGTTACTACCGATCCTCTGGAAACACCATATATTTT. The rearrangement links TRBV6-6 to TRBJ1-3, with D hard to call. The V end was cut by 1 base, the J end by 0 bases, with 7 bases between. The CDR3 totals 15 residues. Germline CDR1 is MNHNY and CDR2 is SVGAGI (reference sequence).

CDR3 in amino acids: CASSPRTGENTEAFF. In nucleotides, the CDR3 is TGTGCCAGCTCACCGCGGACCGGGGAGAACACTGAAGCTTTCTTT. The chain has TRBV18 and TRBJ1-1, with no clear D. V lost 3 bases and J lost 1, with 12 bases in between. The CDR3 is 15 residues long. The V gene's germline CDR1 is KGHSH and CDR2 LQKENI. Full variable domain (missing parts from reference TRBV18 and TRBJ1-1): NAGVMQNPRHLVRRRGQEARLRCSPMKGHSHVYWYRQLPEEGLKFMVYLQKENIIDESGMPKERFSAEFPKEGPSILRIQQVVRGDSAAYFCASSPRTGENTEAFFGQGTRLTVV.

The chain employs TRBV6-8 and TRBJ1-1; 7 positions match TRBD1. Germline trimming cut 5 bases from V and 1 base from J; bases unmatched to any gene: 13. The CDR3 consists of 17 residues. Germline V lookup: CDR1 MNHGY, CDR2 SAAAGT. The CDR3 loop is CASSRTGSGTSNTEAFF. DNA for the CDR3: TGTGCCAGCAGTCGGACAGGTTCTGGGACTTCGAACACTGAAGCTTTCTTT.

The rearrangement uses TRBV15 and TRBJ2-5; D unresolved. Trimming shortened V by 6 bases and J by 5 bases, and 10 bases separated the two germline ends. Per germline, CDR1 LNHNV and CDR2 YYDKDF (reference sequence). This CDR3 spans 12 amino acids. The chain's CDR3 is CATRAGYETQYF. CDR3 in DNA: TGTGCCACCAGGGCAGGCTACGAGACCCAGTACTTC.

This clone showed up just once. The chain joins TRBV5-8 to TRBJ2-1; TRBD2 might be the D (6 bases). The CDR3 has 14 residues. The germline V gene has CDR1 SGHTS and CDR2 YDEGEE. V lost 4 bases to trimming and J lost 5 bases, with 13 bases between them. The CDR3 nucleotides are TGTGCCAGCAGCCCGGAGGGCCGCCACAATGAGCAGTTCTTC. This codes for CASSPEGRHNEQFF. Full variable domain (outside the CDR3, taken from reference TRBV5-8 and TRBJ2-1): EAGVTQSPTHLIKTRGQQATLRCSPISGHTSVYWYQQALGLGLQFLLWYDEGEERNRGNFPPRFSGRQFPNYSSELNVNALELEDSALYLCASSPEGRHNEQFFGPGTRLTVL.

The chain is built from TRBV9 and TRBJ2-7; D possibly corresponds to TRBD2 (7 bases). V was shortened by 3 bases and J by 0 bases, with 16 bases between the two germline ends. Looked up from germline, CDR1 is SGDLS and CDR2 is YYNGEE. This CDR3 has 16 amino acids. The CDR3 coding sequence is TGTGCCAGCAGCGCCGGAGGGGGGGGACTCTCCTACGAGCAGTACTTC. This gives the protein CASSAGGGGLSYEQYF.

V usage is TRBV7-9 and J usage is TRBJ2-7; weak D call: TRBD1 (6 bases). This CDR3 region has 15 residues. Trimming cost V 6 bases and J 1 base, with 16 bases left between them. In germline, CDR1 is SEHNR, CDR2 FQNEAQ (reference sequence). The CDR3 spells CASSPTGPGSYEQYF. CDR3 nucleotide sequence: TGTGCCAGCAGTCCGACAGGACCGGGGTCCTACGAGCAGTACTTC.

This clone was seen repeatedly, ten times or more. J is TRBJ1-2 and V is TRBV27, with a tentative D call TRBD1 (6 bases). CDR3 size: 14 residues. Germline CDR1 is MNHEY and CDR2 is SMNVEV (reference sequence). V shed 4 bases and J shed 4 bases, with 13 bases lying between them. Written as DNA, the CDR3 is TGTGCCAGCAGTTGGGGGGCCTCGGCCTATGGCTACACCTTC. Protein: CASSWGASAYGYTF.

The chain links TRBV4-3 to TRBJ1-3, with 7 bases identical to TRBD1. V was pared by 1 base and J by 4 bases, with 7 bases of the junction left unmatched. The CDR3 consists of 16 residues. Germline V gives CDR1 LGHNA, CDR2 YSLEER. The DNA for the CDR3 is TGCGCCAGCAGCCAAGGTAACAGGGGTTCCGGAAACACCATATATTTT. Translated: CASSQGNRGSGNTIYF.

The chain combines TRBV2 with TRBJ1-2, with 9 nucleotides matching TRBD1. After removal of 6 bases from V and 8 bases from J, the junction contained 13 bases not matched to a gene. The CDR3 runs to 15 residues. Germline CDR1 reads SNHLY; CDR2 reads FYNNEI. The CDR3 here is CASSLPGTGPLGYTF. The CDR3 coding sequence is TGTGCCAGCAGCCTCCCCGGGACAGGGCCTCTAGGCTACACCTTC.

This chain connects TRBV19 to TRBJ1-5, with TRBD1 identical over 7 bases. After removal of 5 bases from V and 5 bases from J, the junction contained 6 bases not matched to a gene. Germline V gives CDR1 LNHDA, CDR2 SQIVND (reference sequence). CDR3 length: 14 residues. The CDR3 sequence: CASSARQGDQPQHF. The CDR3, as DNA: TGTGCCAGTAGTGCCAGACAGGGAGATCAGCCCCAGCATTTT.

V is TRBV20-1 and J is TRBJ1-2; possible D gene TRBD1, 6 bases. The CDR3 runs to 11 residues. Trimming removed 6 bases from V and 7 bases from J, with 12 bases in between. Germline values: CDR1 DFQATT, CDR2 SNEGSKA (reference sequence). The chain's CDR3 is CSAPGVGGYTF. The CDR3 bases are TGCAGTGCCCCAGGGGTCGGTGGCTACACCTTC.

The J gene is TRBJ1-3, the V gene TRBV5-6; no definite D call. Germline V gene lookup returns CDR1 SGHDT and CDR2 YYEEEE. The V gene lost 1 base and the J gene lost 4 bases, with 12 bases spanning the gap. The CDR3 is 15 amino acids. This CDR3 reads CASSLNSLSGNTIYF. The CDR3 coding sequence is TGTGCCAGCAGCTTGAACAGTCTCTCCGGAAACACCATATATTTT.

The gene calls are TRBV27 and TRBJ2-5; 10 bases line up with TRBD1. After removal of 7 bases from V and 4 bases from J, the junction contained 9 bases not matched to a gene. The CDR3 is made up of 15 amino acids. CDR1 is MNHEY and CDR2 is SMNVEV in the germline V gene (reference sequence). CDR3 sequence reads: CASKPGQGKGETQYF. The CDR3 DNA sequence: TGTGCCAGCAAGCCGGGACAGGGGAAAGGAGAGACCCAGTACTTC.

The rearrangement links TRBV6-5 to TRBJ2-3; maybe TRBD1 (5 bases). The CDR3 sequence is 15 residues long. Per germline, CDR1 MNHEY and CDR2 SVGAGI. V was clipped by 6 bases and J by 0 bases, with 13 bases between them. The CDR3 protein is CASRSLRASTDTQYF. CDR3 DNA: TGTGCCAGCAGATCACTCAGGGCTAGCACAGATACGCAGTATTTT.

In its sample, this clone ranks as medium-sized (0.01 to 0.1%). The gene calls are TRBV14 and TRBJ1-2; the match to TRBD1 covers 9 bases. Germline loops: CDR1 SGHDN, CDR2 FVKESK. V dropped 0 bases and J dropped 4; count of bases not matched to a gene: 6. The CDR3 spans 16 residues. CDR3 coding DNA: TGTGCCAGCAGCCAAGACTACCGACAGGGGGGCTATGGCTACACCTTC. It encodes CASSQDYRQGGYGYTF.

CDR3: CASSRTRETPYEQYF. The CDR3 nucleotides read TGTGCCAGCAGCCGAACCCGGGAAACCCCCTACGAGCAGTACTTC. This chain uses TRBV28 with TRBJ2-7; a possible D gene is TRBD2 (5 bases). V lost 6 bases, J lost 2 bases, and 17 bases lay in between. Germline CDR1 MDHEN, CDR2 SYDVKM. The CDR3 has 15 amino acids.

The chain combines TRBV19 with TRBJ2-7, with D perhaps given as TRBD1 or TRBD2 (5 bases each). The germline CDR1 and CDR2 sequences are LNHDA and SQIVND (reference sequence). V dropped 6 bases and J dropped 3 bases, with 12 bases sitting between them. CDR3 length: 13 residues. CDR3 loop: CASSGTESYEQYF. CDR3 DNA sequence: TGTGCCAGTAGCGGGACGGAAAGCTACGAGCAGTACTTC.

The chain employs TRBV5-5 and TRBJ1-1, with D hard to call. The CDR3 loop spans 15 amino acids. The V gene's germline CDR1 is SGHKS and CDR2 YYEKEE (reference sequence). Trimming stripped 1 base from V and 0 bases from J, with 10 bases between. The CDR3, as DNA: TGTGCCAGCAGCTTGCAGACCCGACTGAACACTGAAGCTTTCTTT. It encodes CASSLQTRLNTEAFF.

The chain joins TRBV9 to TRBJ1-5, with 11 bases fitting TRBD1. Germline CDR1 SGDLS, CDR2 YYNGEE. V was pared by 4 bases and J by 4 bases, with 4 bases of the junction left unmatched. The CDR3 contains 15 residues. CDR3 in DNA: TGTGCCAGCAGCTCCGGGGACAGGGGGAATCAGCCCCAGCATTTT. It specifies CASSSGDRGNQPQHF. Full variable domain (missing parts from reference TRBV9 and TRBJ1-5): DSGVTQTPKHLITATGQRVTLRCSPRSGDLSVYWYQQSLDQGLQFLIQYYNGEERAKGNILERFSAQQFPDLHSELNLSSLELGDSALYFCASSSGDRGNQPQHFGDGTRLSIL.

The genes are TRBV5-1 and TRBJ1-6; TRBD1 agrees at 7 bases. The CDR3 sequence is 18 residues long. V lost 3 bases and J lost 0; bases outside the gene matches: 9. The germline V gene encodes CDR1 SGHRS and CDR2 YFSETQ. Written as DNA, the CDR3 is TGCGCCAGCAGCTACGACAGGGTAGGTTACTCCTATAATTCACCCCTCCACTTT. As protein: CASSYDRVGYSYNSPLHF.